The entry below describes one T cell receptor beta chain. Trimming removed 7 bases from V and 1 base from J; junction bases left unmatched: 14. This CDR3 has 18 amino acids. Germline CDR1 reads GTSNPN; CDR2 reads SVGIG (reference sequence). The data were obtained in a study of blood T cell repertoires in COVID-19. Study in general: PBMCs, B-cell-depleted T cells, or T cells provided the cDNA or gDNA that made up the material.

Authors' analysis steps: Estimates of nucleated cell counts were drawn from the amplification of reference gene primers. Using immunoSEQ multiplex PCR, the repertoire was profiled, and TCRdb retains in-frame clones only, with some absent. The V and J calls and the clone size are those of that table, but D and trimming were determined from the DNA. The sample holds 250,000 to 300,000 clones, roughly 85% seen once. The clonotype originates from a man aged 60 to 69 who had recovered from COVID-19. V gene TRBV30 combines with J gene TRBJ1-4, with 11 bases that match TRBD1. Sequencing input: peripheral blood. The CDR3 sequence is CASTGTGGLKGTNEKLFF. The DNA for the CDR3 is TGTGCCTCGACCGGGACAGGGGGTCTTAAGGGAACTAATGAAAAACTGTTTTTT.